The text below deals with one TCR beta chain. Germline CDR1 SGHDN, CDR2 FVKESK. This CDR3 comprises 15 residues. V shed 5 bases and J 4 bases; nucleotides not matched to a gene: 9. This sample is part of a study of technical replicates of blood from a few donors. Data came from immunoSEQ multiplex PCR; TCRdb stores just in-frame clones and leaves some out. The sample holds fewer than 110,000 clones, 96% seen once. The chain is built from TRBV14 and TRBJ2-5; 8 bases are a match to TRBD2. The sample was T cells isolated from PBMCs. The clonotype comes from a human donor in good health. The CDR3 here is CASSFSGGRGETQYF. The DNA for the CDR3 is TGTGCCAGCAGCTTCAGCGGGGGCAGGGGAGAGACCCAGTACTTC.